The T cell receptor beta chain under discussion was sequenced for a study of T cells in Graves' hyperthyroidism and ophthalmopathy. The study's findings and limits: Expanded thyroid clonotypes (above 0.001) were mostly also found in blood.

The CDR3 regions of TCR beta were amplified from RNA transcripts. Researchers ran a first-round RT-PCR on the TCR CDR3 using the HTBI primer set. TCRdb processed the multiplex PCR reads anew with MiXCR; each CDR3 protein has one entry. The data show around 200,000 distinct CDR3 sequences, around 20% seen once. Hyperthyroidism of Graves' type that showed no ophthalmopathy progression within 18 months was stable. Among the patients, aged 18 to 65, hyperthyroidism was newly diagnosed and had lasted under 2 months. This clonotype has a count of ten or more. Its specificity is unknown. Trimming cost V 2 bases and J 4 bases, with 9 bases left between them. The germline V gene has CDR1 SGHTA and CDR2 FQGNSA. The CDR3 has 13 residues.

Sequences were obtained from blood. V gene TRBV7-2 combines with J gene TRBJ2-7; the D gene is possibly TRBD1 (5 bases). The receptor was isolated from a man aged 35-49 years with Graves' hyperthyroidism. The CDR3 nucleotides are TGTGCCAGCAGCTTAAGGGGAAGGTACGAGCAGTACTTC. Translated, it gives CASSLRGRYEQYF.